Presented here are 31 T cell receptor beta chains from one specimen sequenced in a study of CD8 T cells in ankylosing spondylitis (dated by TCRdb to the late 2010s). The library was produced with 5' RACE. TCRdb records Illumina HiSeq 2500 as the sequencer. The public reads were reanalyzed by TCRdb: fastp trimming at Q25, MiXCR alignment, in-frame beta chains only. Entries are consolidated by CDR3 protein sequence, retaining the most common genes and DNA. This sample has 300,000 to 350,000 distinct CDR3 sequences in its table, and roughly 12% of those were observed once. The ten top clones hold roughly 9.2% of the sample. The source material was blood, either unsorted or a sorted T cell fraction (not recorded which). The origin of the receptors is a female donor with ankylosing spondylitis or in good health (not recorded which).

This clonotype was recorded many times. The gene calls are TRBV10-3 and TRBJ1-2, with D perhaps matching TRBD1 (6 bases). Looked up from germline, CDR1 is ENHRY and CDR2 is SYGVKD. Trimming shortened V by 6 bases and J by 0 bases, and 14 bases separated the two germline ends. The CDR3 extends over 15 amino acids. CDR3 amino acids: CAISGKGGANYGYTF. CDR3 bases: TGTGCCATCAGCGGAAAAGGGGGAGCTAACTATGGCTACACCTTC.

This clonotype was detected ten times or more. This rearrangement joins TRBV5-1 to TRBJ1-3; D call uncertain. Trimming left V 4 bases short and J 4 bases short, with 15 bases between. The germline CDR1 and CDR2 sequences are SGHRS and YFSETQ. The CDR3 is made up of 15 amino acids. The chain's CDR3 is CASSSGEARGNTIYF. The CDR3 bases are TGCGCCAGCAGCAGCGGGGAAGCAAGAGGAAACACCATATATTTT.

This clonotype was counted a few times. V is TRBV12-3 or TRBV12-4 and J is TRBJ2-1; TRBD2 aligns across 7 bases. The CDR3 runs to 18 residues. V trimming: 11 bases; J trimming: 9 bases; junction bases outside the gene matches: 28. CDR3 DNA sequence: TGTGCCTGCTGTTTAGCGCTCGGGGGGTTCAGGTCCCTCGGTGAGCAGTTCTTC. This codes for CACCLALGGFRSLGEQFF.

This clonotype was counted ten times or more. The CDR3 coding sequence is TGCAGCGTTTCCACAGGGACCACCGCGGACGAGCAGTACTTC. Encoded protein: CSVSTGTTADEQYF. The J gene is TRBJ2-7, the V gene TRBV29-1; D possibly corresponds to TRBD1 (6 bases). V lost 5 bases and J lost 5, with 19 bases in between. Germline CDR1 is SQVTM and CDR2 is ANQGSEA. The CDR3 has 14 residues.

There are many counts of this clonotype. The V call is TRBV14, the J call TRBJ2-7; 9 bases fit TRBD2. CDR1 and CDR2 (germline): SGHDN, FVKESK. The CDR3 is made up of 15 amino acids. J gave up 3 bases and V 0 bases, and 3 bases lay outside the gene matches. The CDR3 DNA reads TGTGCCAGCAGCCAAGATAGCGGGAGAGTCTACGAGCAGTACTTC. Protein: CASSQDSGRVYEQYF.

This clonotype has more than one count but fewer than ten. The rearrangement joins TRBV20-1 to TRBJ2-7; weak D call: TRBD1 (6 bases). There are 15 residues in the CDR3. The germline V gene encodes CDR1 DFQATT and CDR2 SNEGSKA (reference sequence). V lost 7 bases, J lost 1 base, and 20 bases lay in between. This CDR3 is CSGGPGRALSYEQYF. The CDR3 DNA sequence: TGCAGTGGGGGGCCAGGCCGTGCCCTTTCCTACGAGCAGTACTTC.

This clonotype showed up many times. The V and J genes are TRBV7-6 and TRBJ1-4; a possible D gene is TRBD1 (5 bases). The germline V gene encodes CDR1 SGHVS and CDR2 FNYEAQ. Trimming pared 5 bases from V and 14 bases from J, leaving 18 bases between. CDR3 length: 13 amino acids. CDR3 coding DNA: TGTGCCAGCAGCCCCGGTCCAGGGAAGTGGCTGTTTTTT. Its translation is CASSPGPGKWLFF.

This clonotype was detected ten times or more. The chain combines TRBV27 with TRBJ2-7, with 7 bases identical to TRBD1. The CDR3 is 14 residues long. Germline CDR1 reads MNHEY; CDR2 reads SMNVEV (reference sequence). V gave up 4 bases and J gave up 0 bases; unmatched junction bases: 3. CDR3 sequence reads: CASSSRGSSYEQYF. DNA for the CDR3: TGTGCCAGCAGTTCCAGGGGGTCCTCCTACGAGCAGTACTTC.

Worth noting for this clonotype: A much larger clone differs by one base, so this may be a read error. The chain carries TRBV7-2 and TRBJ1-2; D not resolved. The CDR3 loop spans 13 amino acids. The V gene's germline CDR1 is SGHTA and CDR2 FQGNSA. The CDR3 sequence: CASSSRAVYGSTF. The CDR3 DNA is TGTGCCAGCAGCTCGCGAGCGGTCTATGGCTCCACCTTC.

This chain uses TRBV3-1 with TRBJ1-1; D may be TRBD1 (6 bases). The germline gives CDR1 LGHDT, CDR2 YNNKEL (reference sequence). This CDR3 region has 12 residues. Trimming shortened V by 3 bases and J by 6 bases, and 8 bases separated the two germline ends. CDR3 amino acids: CASSQGTSEAFF. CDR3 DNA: TGTGCCAGCAGCCAGGGGACATCTGAAGCTTTCTTT.

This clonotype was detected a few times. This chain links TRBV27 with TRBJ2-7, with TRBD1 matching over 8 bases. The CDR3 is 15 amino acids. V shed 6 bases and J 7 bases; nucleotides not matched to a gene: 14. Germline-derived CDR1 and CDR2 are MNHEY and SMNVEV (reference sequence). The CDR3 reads CASSRQGSNPWEQYF. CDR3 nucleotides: TGTGCCAGCAGCCGACAGGGGTCAAACCCCTGGGAGCAGTACTTC.

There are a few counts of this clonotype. This CDR3 reads CASSATRGGTETQYF. The CDR3 region has the DNA TGTGCCAGCAGCGCTACTCGGGGTGGGACGGAGACCCAGTACTTC. V and J are TRBV9 and TRBJ2-5, with D possibly being TRBD1 or TRBD2 (5 bases each). Trimming cost V 3 bases and J 5 bases, with 17 bases left between them. The CDR3 runs 15 residues. In germline, CDR1 is SGDLS, CDR2 YYNGEE.

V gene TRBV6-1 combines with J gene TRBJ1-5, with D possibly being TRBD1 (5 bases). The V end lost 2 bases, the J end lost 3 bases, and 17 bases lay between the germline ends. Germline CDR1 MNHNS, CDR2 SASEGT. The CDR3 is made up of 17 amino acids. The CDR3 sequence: CASSETGVKGPNQPQHF. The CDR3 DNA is TGTGCCAGCAGTGAAACGGGGGTCAAAGGGCCCAATCAGCCCCAGCATTTT.

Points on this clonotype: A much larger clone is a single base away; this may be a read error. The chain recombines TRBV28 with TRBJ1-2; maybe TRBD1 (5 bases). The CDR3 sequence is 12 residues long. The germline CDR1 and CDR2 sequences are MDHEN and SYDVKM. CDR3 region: CACGATSYGYPF. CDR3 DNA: TGTGCCTGCGGGGCAACTTCCTATGGCTACCCCTTC.

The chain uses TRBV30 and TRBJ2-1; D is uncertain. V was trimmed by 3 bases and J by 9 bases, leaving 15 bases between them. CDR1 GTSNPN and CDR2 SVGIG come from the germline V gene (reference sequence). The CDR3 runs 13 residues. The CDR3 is CAWSLLPSREQFF. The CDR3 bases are TGTGCCTGGAGCCTTCTTCCCTCCCGTGAGCAGTTCTTC.

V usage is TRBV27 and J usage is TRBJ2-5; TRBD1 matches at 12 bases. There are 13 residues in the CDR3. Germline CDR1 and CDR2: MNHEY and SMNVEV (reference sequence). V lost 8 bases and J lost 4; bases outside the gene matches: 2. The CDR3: CASGTGGRETQYF. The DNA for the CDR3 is TGTGCCAGCGGGACAGGGGGCCGAGAGACCCAGTACTTC.

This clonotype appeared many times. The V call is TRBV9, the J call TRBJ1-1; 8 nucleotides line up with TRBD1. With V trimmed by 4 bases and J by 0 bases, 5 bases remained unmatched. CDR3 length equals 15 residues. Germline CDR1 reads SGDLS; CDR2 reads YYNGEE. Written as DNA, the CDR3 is TGTGCCAGCAGCTTGAGGACAGGGATGAACACTGAAGCTTTCTTT. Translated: CASSLRTGMNTEAFF.

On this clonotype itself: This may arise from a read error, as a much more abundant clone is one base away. CDR3 protein: CSGTRTSGGGEQFF. The CDR3 DNA reads TGCAGCGGGACAAGGACTAGCGGGGGTGGTGAGCAGTTCTTC. V and J are TRBV29-1 and TRBJ2-1, with 13 bases fitting TRBD2. J gave up 9 bases and V 7 bases, and 9 bases lay outside the gene matches. Germline V CDR1 and CDR2: SQVTM, ANQGSEA. The CDR3 covers 14 residues.

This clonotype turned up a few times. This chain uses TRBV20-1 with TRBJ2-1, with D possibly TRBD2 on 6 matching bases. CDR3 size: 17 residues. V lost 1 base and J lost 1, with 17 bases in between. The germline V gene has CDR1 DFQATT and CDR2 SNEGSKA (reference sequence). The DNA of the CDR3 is TGCAGTGCTAGAGGAATGACAAGCGGGTCTTCCTACAATGAGCAGTTCTTC. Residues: CSARGMTSGSSYNEQFF.

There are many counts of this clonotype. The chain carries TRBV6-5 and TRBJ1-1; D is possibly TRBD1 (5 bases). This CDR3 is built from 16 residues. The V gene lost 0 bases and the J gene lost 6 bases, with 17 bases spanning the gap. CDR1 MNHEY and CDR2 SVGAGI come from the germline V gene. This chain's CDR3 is CASSYSSGQGTAEAFF. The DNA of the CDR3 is TGTGCCAGCAGTTACTCGAGCGGGCAGGGAACCGCTGAAGCTTTCTTT.

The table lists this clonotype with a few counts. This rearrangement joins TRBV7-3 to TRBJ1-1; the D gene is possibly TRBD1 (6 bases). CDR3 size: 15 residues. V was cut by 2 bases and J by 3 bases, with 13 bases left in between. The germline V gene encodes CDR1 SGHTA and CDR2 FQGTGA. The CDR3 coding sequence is TGTGCCAGCAGCTTAGGTCCGGGGGCAGACACTGAAGCTTTCTTT. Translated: CASSLGPGADTEAFF.

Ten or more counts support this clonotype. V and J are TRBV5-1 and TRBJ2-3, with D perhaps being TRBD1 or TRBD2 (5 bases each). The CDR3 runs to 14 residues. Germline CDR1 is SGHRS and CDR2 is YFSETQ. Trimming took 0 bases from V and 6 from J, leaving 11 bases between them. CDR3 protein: CASSLDWGTDTQYF. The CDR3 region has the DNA TGCGCCAGCAGCTTGGATTGGGGGACCGATACGCAGTATTTT.

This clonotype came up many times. CDR3: CSATRQGVDGYTF. The CDR3 DNA reads TGCAGTGCAACCAGACAGGGGGTGGATGGCTACACCTTC. J is TRBJ1-2 and V is TRBV20-1, with 9 positions matching TRBD1. The CDR3 spans 13 residues. J was trimmed by 6 bases and V by 6 bases; bases with no gene match: 8. The germline V gene encodes CDR1 DFQATT and CDR2 SNEGSKA (reference sequence).

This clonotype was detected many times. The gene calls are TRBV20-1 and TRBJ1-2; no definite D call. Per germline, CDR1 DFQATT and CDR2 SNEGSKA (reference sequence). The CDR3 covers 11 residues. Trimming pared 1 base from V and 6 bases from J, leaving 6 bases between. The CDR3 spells CSARVGNGYTF. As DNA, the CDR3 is TGCAGTGCTAGAGTGGGGAATGGCTACACCTTC.

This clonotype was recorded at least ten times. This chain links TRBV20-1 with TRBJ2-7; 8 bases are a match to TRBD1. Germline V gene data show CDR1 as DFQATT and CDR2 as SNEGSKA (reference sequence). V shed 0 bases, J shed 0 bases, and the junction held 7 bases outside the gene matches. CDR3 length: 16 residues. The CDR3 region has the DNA TGCAGTGCTAGAGAATCGGACAGGGACCTCTCCTACGAGCAGTACTTC. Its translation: CSARESDRDLSYEQYF.

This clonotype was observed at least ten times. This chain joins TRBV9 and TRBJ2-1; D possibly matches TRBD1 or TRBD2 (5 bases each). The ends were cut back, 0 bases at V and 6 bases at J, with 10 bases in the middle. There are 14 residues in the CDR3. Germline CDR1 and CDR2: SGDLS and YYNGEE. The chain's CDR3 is CASSVVGTSNEQFF. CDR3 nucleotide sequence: TGTGCCAGCAGCGTAGTTGGGACCAGCAATGAGCAGTTCTTC.

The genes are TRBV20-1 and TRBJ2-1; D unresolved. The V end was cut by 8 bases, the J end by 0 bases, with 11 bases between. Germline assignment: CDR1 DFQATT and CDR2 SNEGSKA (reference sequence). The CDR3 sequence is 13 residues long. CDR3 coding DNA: TGCAGTCAAGCGTTGAGCTCCTACAATGAGCAGTTCTTC. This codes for CSQALSSYNEQFF.

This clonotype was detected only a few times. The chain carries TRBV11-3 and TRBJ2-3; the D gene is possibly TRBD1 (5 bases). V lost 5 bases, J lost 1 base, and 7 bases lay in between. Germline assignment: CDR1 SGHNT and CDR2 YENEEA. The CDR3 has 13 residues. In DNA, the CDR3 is TGTGCCAGCAGCCAGACAGGCACAGATACGCAGTATTTT. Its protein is CASSQTGTDTQYF.

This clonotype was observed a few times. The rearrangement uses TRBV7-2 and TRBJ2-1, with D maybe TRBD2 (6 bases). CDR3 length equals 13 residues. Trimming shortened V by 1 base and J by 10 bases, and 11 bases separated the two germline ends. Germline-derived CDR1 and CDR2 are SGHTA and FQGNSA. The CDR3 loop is CASSLVIGGEQFF. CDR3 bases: TGTGCCAGCAGCTTAGTTATTGGAGGGGAGCAGTTCTTC. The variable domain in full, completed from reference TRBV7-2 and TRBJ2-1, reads GAGVSQSPSNKVTEKGKDVELRCDPISGHTALYWYRQSLGQGLEFLIYFQGNSAPDKSGLPSDRFSAERTGGSVSTLTIQRTQQEDSAVYLCASSLVIGGEQFFGPGTRLTVL.

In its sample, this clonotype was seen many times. This CDR3 reads CAGGMAGSYNEQFF. DNA for the CDR3: TGTGCCGGAGGTATGGCGGGCTCCTACAATGAGCAGTTCTTC. The chain is built from TRBV6-2 or TRBV6-3 and TRBJ2-1, with D perhaps TRBD2 (5 bases). Germline V gene data show CDR1 as MNHEY and CDR2 as SVGEGT. This CDR3 contains 14 residues. The V end was cut by 11 bases, the J end by 0 bases, with 14 bases between.

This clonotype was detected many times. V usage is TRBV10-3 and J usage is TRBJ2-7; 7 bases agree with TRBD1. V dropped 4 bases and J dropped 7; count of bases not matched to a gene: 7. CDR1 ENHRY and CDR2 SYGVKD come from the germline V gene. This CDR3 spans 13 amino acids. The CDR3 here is CAISAGRGTEQYF. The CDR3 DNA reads TGTGCCATCAGTGCGGGCAGGGGGACGGAGCAGTACTTC.